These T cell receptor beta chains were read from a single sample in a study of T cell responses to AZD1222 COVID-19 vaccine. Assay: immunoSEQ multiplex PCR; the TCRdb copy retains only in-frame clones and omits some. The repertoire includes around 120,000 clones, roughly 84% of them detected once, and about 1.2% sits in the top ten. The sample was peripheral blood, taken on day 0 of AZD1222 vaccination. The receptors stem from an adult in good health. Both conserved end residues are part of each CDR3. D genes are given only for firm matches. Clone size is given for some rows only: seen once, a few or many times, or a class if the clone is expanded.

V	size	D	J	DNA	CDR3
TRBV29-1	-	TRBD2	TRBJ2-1	TGCAGCGCCCACATCTCAGCGGGGGGTTACTACAATGAGCAGTTCTTC	CSAHISAGGYYNEQFF
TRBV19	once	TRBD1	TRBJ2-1	TGTGCCAGTAGTATCGGGACAGGGGGCCTGTTCTTC	CASSIGTGGLFF
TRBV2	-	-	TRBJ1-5	TGTGCCAGTGGGCTTAGTCAGCCCCAGCATTTT	CASGLSQPQHF
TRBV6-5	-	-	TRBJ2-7	TGTGCCAGCAGTTTAGTGACAGGCTACGAGCAGTACTTC	CASSLVTGYEQYF
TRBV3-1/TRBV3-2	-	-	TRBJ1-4	TGTGCCAGCAGGGCAAGAGGGGGGCGTGAAGGTGAAAAACTGTTTTTT	CASRARGGREGEKLFF
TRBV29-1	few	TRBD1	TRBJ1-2	TGCAGCGTTTGGACAGGGCAGGGCTACACCTTC	CSVWTGQGYTF
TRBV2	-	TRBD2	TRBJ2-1	TGTGCCAGCAGTGATAGACTAGCGGGGGGTGGAAATGAGCAGTTCTTC	CASSDRLAGGGNEQFF
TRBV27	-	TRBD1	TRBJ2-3	TGTGCCAGCAGTCCCGGGACAGGCACAGATACGCAGTATTTT	CASSPGTGTDTQYF
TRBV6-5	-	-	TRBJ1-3	TGTGCCAGCACGCCTTTACACCACTCTGGAAACACCATATATTTT	CASTPLHHSGNTIYF
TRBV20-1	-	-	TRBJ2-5	TGCAGTGCTAGAACGGAGACCCAGTACTTC	CSARTETQYF
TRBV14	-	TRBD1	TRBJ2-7	TGTGCCAGCAGCTTAAGACCGGGACAGTTCTACGAGCAGTACTTC	CASSLRPGQFYEQYF
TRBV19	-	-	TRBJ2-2	TGTGCCAGTAGTATGACCAGGGCCGGGGAGCTGTTTTTT	CASSMTRAGELFF
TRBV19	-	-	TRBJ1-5	TGTGCCACCACCCCGGGCGCCGGGAACAACAATCAGCCCCAGCATTTT	CATTPGAGNNNQPQHF
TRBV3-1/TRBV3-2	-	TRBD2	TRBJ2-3	TGTGCCAGCAGCCAAGCCGGACTAGCTGTCACAGATACGCAGTATTTT	CASSQAGLAVTDTQYF
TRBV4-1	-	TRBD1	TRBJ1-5	TGCGCCAGCAGCCCCCTGGCAGGGGGAGGTAGCCAGCCCCAGCATTTT	CASSPLAGGGSQPQHF
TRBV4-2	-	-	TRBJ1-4	TGTGCCAGCAGCCAAGCATGGGGGGTCAATAATGAAAAACTGTTTTTT	CASSQAWGVNNEKLFF
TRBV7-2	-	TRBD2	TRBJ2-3	TGTGCCAGCAGCTTAGTTTGGACTAGCGGAGCCCCGGATACGCAGTATTTT	CASSLVWTSGAPDTQYF
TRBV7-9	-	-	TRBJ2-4	TGTGCCAGCAGCATAACGGACATAACCAAAAACATTCAGTACTTC	CASSITDITKNIQYF
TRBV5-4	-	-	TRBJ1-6	TGTGCCAGCAGCGCCGGGACCGGACGAGCCGGAGCGCGTTCACCCCTCCACTTT	CASSAGTGRAGARSPLHF
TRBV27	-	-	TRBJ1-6	TGTGCCAGCAGTTCGACTTCTTGGGGTTCACCCCTCCACTTT	CASSSTSWGSPLHF
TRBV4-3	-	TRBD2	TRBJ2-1	TGCGCCAGCGGGGACGGACTAGCGGGGGCCTCGGTCCACAATGAGCAGTTCTTC	CASGDGLAGASVHNEQFF
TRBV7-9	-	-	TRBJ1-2	TGTGCCAGCAGCTTACCCACCGGGAGTCCCTATGGCTACACCTTC	CASSLPTGSPYGYTF
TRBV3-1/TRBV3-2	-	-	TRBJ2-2	TGTGCCAGCAGCGAGACAGGCCCGGCCGGGGAGCTGTTTTTT	CASSETGPAGELFF
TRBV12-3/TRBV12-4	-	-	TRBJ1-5	TGTGCCAGCAGTTTACCTCTGGGGCAGCCCCAGCATTTT	CASSLPLGQPQHF
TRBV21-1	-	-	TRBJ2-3	TGTGCCAGCAGCAAAGAGCCAGGGGGCTCTCCCACCGGAGATACGCAGTATTTT	CASSKEPGGSPTGDTQYF
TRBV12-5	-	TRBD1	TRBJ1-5	TGTGCTAGTGGGGCAAACAGGGGTAATAGCAATCAGCCCCAGCATTTT	CASGANRGNSNQPQHF
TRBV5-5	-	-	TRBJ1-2	TGTGCCAGCAGCTTGCCGCAGGGATCCTATGGCTACACCTTC	CASSLPQGSYGYTF
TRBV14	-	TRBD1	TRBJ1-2	TGTGCCAGCAGCCGGGACAGACCGTATGGCTACACCTTC	CASSRDRPYGYTF
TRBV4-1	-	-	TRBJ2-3	TGCGCCAGCAGCCTCATAATTAGCACAGATACGCAGTATTTT	CASSLIISTDTQYF
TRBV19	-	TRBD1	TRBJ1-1	TGTGCCAGTAGAGGAGGGGACAGGGGGCGAACTGAAGCTTTCTTT	CASRGGDRGRTEAFF
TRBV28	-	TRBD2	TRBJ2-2	TGTGCCAGCGGGCAACGTGGCGGGGGTTTCACCGGGGAGCTGTTTTTT	CASGQRGGGFTGELFF
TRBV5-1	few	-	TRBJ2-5	TGCGCCAGCAGCTTGGGGTCGGGTTTGATAGAAGAGACCCAGTACTTC	CASSLGSGLIEETQYF
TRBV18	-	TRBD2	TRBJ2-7	TGTGCCAGCTCACCACAGACTAGCGAAGCCTCCGAGCAGTACTTC	CASSPQTSEASEQYF
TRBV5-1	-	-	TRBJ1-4	TGCGCCAGCAGCGTTACAGGGATCGGTAATGAAAAACTGTTTTTT	CASSVTGIGNEKLFF
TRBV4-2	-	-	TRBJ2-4	TGTGCCAGCAGCCAAGAGGGCTACAGAAACATTCAGTACTTC	CASSQEGYRNIQYF
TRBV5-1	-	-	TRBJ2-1	TGCGCCAGCCGGACCTCGGGGGGCCAGGCCTACAATGAGCAGTTCTTC	CASRTSGGQAYNEQFF
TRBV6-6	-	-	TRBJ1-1	TGTGCCAGCAGTTACGGAAGGAACACTGAAGCTTTCTTT	CASSYGRNTEAFF
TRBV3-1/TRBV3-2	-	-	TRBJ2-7	TGTGCCAGCAGCTTGGGCGCCTACGAGCAGTACTTC	CASSLGAYEQYF
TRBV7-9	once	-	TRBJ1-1	TGTGCCAGCAGCTTAGTACGCAAAGGGCAAAACACTGAAGCTTTCTTT	CASSLVRKGQNTEAFF
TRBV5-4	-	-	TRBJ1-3	TGTGCCAGCAGCTTACAGGGCGGAAACACCATATATTTT	CASSLQGGNTIYF
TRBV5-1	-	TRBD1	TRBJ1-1	TGCGCCAGCAGCGGACAGGGGTTGGGTAACACTGAAGCTTTCTTT	CASSGQGLGNTEAFF
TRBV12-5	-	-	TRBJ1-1	TGTGCTAGTGGGCGGGGGGCTAACACTGAAGCTTTCTTT	CASGRGANTEAFF
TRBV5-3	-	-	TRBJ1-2	TGTGCCAGAAGCTTGGGACAGATCTATGGCTACACCTTC	CARSLGQIYGYTF
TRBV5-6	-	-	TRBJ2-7	TGTGCCAGCAGCCCGATAGGTGAACCCGAGCAGTACTTC	CASSPIGEPEQYF